A single sample is the source of the 10 T cell receptor beta chains below, sequenced in a study of T-cell memory formation after mild COVID-19. TCRdb redid the calling of the 5' RACE reads with MiXCR, one entry per CDR3 protein. The sample contains hundreds of thousands of distinct CDR3 sequences, roughly 25% of which appear only once. Sequenced: PBMCs or a T cell subset sorted from them (not recorded which). The source of these receptors is an adult woman who had mild COVID-19 (a few samples of this study predate the infection). Cell type and time point are not known.

This clonotype was counted between two and nine times. The chain is built from TRBV28 and TRBJ2-3; a weak D match, TRBD2 (5 bases). The V and J ends lost 4 bases and 4 bases respectively, with 12 bases between them. The CDR3 is made up of 14 amino acids. The germline gives CDR1 MDHEN, CDR2 SYDVKM. DNA of the CDR3: TGTGCCAGCAGTTCCCCCGGGGTAGCAGATACGCAGTATTTT. Protein product: CASSSPGVADTQYF.

This chain uses TRBV5-1 with TRBJ2-7; 9 bases fit TRBD1. The ends lost 4 bases at V and 3 bases at J; junction bases unmatched: 20. The germline V gene has CDR1 SGHRS and CDR2 YFSETQ. This CDR3 is built from 19 residues. The CDR3 spells CASSLNPGTGLGSFYEQYF. DNA of the CDR3: TGCGCCAGCAGCCTGAATCCCGGGACAGGGTTGGGATCCTTCTACGAGCAGTACTTC.

The rearrangement uses TRBV7-2 and TRBJ2-3, with 10 positions matching TRBD2. J lost 6 bases, V lost 0 bases, and 3 bases had no gene match. The V gene's germline CDR1 is SGHTA and CDR2 FQGNSA. CDR3 length: 15 residues. The CDR3 is CASSLAGLAWDTQYF. In nucleotides, the CDR3 is TGTGCCAGCAGCTTAGCGGGACTAGCGTGGGATACGCAGTATTTT.

Note on this clonotype: Its ends do not fully match the called genes, so a read error is possible. The gene calls are TRBV10-3 and TRBJ1-2; D is possibly TRBD1 (5 bases). Germline CDR1 ENHRY, CDR2 SYGVKD. This CDR3 spans 12 amino acids. CDR3 sequence: CAISEGTPGPLF. The CDR3 DNA is TGTGCCATCAGTGAGGGGACCCCGGGCCCCTTGTTC.

The chain employs TRBV6-1 and TRBJ2-5, with D uncertain. Trimming took 2 bases from V and 4 from J, leaving 17 bases between them. The CDR3 is 16 amino acids. Germline V lookup: CDR1 MNHNS, CDR2 SASEGT. The CDR3 DNA is TGTGCCAGCAGTGAATATAAGGAGACGGTGTTAGAGACCCAGTACTTC. Amino acids: CASSEYKETVLETQYF.

This clonotype was seen a few times. The chain has TRBV7-3 and TRBJ2-2; D ambiguous. The germline gives CDR1 SGHTA, CDR2 FQGTGA. CDR3 length equals 15 residues. V was cut by 3 bases and J by 1 base, with 9 bases left in between. The CDR3 nucleotides read TGTGCCAGCAGCTTCCTGGCAGGGAACACCGGGGAGCTGTTTTTT. Translation: CASSFLAGNTGELFF.

This clonotype was observed a few times. The chain combines TRBV5-4 with TRBJ2-7; D possibly corresponds to TRBD1 (6 bases). This CDR3 has 15 amino acids. V was shortened by 4 bases and J by 0 bases, with 14 bases between the two germline ends. Germline CDR1 SGHNT, CDR2 YYREEE (reference sequence). The DNA of the CDR3 is TGTGCCAGCAGCCAGGCCGGGACACCCTCCTACGAGCAGTACTTC. Amino acid sequence: CASSQAGTPSYEQYF.

The CDR3 loop is CSARTAGGPGSYNEQFF. The CDR3 DNA reads as TGCAGTGCTAGAACAGCGGGAGGGCCTGGTTCCTACAATGAGCAGTTCTTC. The chain couples TRBV20-1 to TRBJ2-1; 10 bases are a match to TRBD2. V dropped 2 bases and J dropped 1; count of bases not matched to a gene: 8. Germline V gives CDR1 DFQATT, CDR2 SNEGSKA (reference sequence). The CDR3 is 17 amino acids.

The V call is TRBV4-1, the J call TRBJ1-5; 7 bases are shared with TRBD1. The CDR3 length is 18 residues. The germline CDR1 and CDR2 sequences are MGHRA and YSYEKL. With V trimmed by 3 bases and J by 3 bases, 14 bases remained unmatched. The CDR3 region is CASSHGLRDSTPNQPQHF. In DNA, the CDR3 is TGCGCCAGCAGCCACGGACTCCGGGACAGCACCCCCAATCAGCCCCAGCATTTT.

This clonotype was counted between two and nine times. The V call is TRBV20-1, the J call TRBJ1-4; D possibly corresponds to TRBD1 (5 bases). The CDR3 extends over 19 amino acids. Trimming removed 5 bases from V and 10 bases from J, with 35 bases in between. Looked up from germline, CDR1 is DFQATT and CDR2 is SNEGSKA (reference sequence). The CDR3 nucleotides are TGCAGTGCTGTATACTCGGGATTCCCCGCGGGTCCCCGAAGGGGAAAACTGTTTTTT. Encoded protein: CSAVYSGFPAGPRRGKLFF.